The clone carrying this TCR beta chain was detected a few times. Trimming removed 5 bases at V and 1 base at J, with 11 bases between. The CDR3 is made up of 13 amino acids. CDR1 is SQVTM and CDR2 is ANQGSEA in the germline V gene. This entry is derived from a study of patients and donors after allogeneic stem cell transplantation. TCRdb re-called the RT-PCR reads with MiXCR, one entry per CDR3 protein. The data show fewer than 3,000 distinct CDR3 sequences, about a fifth seen once. Sequenced material: blood, either unsorted or a sorted T cell fraction (not recorded which). V is TRBV29-1 and J is TRBJ2-5, with D possibly being TRBD1 or TRBD2 (5 bases each). The receptor was isolated from a human donor who was either an allogeneic HSCT recipient or a stem cell or donor lymphocyte infusion donor (not recorded which). It is not recorded whose cells these are; they may come from a transplant donor. For the CDR3, the DNA is TGCAGCGTTAGGGACGGAGGCCAAGAGACCCAGTACTTC. This gives the protein CSVRDGGQETQYF.